A selection of T cell receptor beta chains follows, all from one sample in a study of shared clonotypes between healthy human individuals. Sequenced by immunoSEQ multiplex PCR; TCRdb stores in-frame clones only, minus some. The sample shows roughly 590,000 clones, less than 97% of them seen only once. Sequencing input: naive CD8+ T cells sorted from blood. The receptors were sampled from a woman aged 30 to 39 in good health. Both conserved end residues are part of each CDR3. The D gene is left open where the match is weak. A row's size may be missing; if present it is once, few, many or a size class.

size	D	V	J	DNA	CDR3
-	-	TRBV2	TRBJ2-1	TGTGCCACCCGGGAGAGCTCCTACAATGAGCAGTTCTTC	CATRESSYNEQFF
-	TRBD2	TRBV28	TRBJ2-7	TGTGCCAGCGAAGGAACCCTAGCGGGGGGGACCTACGAGCAGTACTTC	CASEGTLAGGTYEQYF
-	-	TRBV27	TRBJ1-2	TGTGCCAGCAGTTCGTTGGGCAGCCCCATAAGAGACTATGGCTACACCTTC	CASSSLGSPIRDYGYTF
-	TRBD1	TRBV18	TRBJ2-1	TGTGCCAGCTCAGCCCGGGACAGGGGTAACAATGAGCAGTTCTTC	CASSARDRGNNEQFF
-	TRBD1	TRBV7-2	TRBJ1-2	TGTGCCAGCAGCTTAGACGCGGGACAGGGGGCGGTTAGCTATGGCTACACCTTC	CASSLDAGQGAVSYGYTF
-	-	TRBV11-2	TRBJ2-7	TGTGCCAGCAGCTTATACGGGAACTCCTACGAGCAGTACTTC	CASSLYGNSYEQYF
-	TRBD1	TRBV11-2	TRBJ2-7	TGTGCCAGCAGCCGCCTTCCAGGGGGTAGCTCCTACGAGCAGTACTTC	CASSRLPGGSSYEQYF
-	-	TRBV4-2	TRBJ2-7	TGTGCCAGCAGCCAAGAGACGGGCGTCGACGAGCAGTACTTC	CASSQETGVDEQYF
-	TRBD2	TRBV9	TRBJ2-1	TGTGCCAGCAGCGAAGCGGGACTTACCTTCAATGAGCAGTTCTTC	CASSEAGLTFNEQFF
-	-	TRBV13	TRBJ1-1	TGTGCCAGCAGCTTAATTGGGTCAGAGGCTTTCTTT	CASSLIGSEAFF
-	-	TRBV28	TRBJ1-1	TGTGCCAGCAGCCTGACGCGGTTGGGCACTGAAGCTTTCTTT	CASSLTRLGTEAFF
-	-	TRBV5-6	TRBJ2-7	TGTGCCAGCAGCTTCCAGAGCTCCTACGAGCAGTACTTC	CASSFQSSYEQYF
-	-	TRBV14	TRBJ1-2	TGTGCCAGCAGCCAAGAACGACTGCTCTATGGCTACACCTTC	CASSQERLLYGYTF
once	-	TRBV27	TRBJ1-5	TGTGCCAGCAGGGGGGGCGAGAACAATCAGCCCCAGCATTTT	CASRGGENNQPQHF
-	-	TRBV27	TRBJ2-1	TGTGCCAGCAGTAACAGGGATTGGGTCAATGAGCAGTTCTTC	CASSNRDWVNEQFF
-	-	TRBV27	TRBJ2-1	TGTGCCAGCAGTTTGGGATACAATGAGCAGTTCTTC	CASSLGYNEQFF
once	TRBD1	TRBV27	TRBJ2-7	TGTGCCAGCAGTTCGGGACAGGGATCGGTGGGCGAGCAGTACTTC	CASSSGQGSVGEQYF
-	TRBD1	TRBV2	TRBJ1-1	TGTGCCAGCCAGGGGGACACTGAAGCTTTCTTT	CASQGDTEAFF
-	TRBD2	TRBV11-2	TRBJ2-7	TGTGCCAGCAGCTCCTGGACTAGCGGGAGTCAGAACGAGCAGTACTTC	CASSSWTSGSQNEQYF
few	-	TRBV20-1	TRBJ1-2	TGCAGTGCTATTGCAGACTATGGCTACACCTTC	CSAIADYGYTF
-	-	TRBV7-9	TRBJ2-7	TGTGCCAGCAGCTTAGCGGGGCACTACGAGCAGTACTTC	CASSLAGHYEQYF
-	TRBD2	TRBV4-2	TRBJ2-1	TGTGCCAGCAGCCAAGATCTTACGGGACTAGCGGGGTCTGGGGAGCAGTTCTTC	CASSQDLTGLAGSGEQFF
once	TRBD1	TRBV10-1	TRBJ2-7	TGCGCCAGCACTGAAGGACAGGCCCCGTCCTACGAGCAGTACTTC	CASTEGQAPSYEQYF
-	-	TRBV5-4	TRBJ2-3	TGTGCCAGCAGCTTATCAGATACGCAGTATTTT	CASSLSDTQYF
-	-	TRBV5-1	TRBJ1-1	TGCGCCAGCAGCTTGTGGGCGAACACTGAAGCTTTCTTT	CASSLWANTEAFF
-	TRBD1	TRBV10-3	TRBJ1-6	TGTGCCATCAGTGAGTGGGACAGGGTTTATAATTCACCCCTCCACTTT	CAISEWDRVYNSPLHF
-	TRBD2	TRBV5-6	TRBJ2-5	TGTGCCAGCAGCTTGAAGTGGCGGGAGGGCCAAGAGACCCAGTACTTC	CASSLKWREGQETQYF
-	TRBD1	TRBV7-6	TRBJ1-1	TGTGCCAGCAGCTTTTCAGGGGGGAACACTGAAGCTTTCTTT	CASSFSGGNTEAFF
once	TRBD1	TRBV9	TRBJ1-2	TGTGCCAGCAGCGGGGCCAGGACAGGGGGAGATCTTAGCTATGGCTACACCTTC	CASSGARTGGDLSYGYTF
-	TRBD1	TRBV10-2	TRBJ1-2	TGCGCCAGCAGGACAGGGGATGGCTACACCTTC	CASRTGDGYTF
-	TRBD2	TRBV5-1	TRBJ2-7	TGCGCCAGCAGCTTGGACCCTAGCGGGAGCTCGTACGAGCAGTACTTC	CASSLDPSGSSYEQYF
-	-	TRBV7-9	TRBJ1-2	TGTGCCAGCAGCCCACACTTTTACTATGGCTACACCTTC	CASSPHFYYGYTF
-	-	TRBV2	TRBJ2-3	TGTGCCAGCAGCGAAGAGGCAGGTGCAGATACGCAGTATTTT	CASSEEAGADTQYF
-	-	TRBV4-1	TRBJ2-3	TGCGCCAGCAGCCACGATCCCGCGGGGCTTGCCGATACGCAGTATTTT	CASSHDPAGLADTQYF
-	-	TRBV5-6	TRBJ1-2	TGTGCCAGCAGCTTCCAGGGATCCTATGGCTACACCTTC	CASSFQGSYGYTF
-	-	TRBV6-6	TRBJ2-4	TGTGCCAGCAGACCCCAGGGTACAGAGGCCAAAAACATTCAGTACTTC	CASRPQGTEAKNIQYF
-	-	TRBV5-8	TRBJ1-5	TGTGCCAGCACCCCCCGGGACCCAGATCAGCCCCAGCATTTT	CASTPRDPDQPQHF
-	-	TRBV4-2	TRBJ1-2	TGTGCCAGCAGCCCGGGGACCATTGCGGGCGACTATGGCTACACCTTC	CASSPGTIAGDYGYTF
-	TRBD1	TRBV2	TRBJ1-2	TGTGCCAGCAGTGATTGGGACAGTTATGGCTACACCTTC	CASSDWDSYGYTF
-	-	TRBV5-6	TRBJ1-3	TGTGCCAGCAGCTCAGACACGACTGGAAACACCATATATTTT	CASSSDTTGNTIYF
few	-	TRBV7-8	TRBJ2-7	TGTGCCAGCAGCTTAGTAAACGGGGGTCGGGAGCAGTACTTC	CASSLVNGGREQYF
once	-	TRBV2	TRBJ2-1	TGTGCCAGCAGTGAAGAAGGGTACAATGAGCAGTTCTTC	CASSEEGYNEQFF
-	-	TRBV5-6	TRBJ2-5	TGTGCCAGCAGCTTGGAGTCCCGGACAGCCAAAGAGACCCAGTACTTC	CASSLESRTAKETQYF
-	TRBD1	TRBV7-9	TRBJ1-3	TGTGCCAGCAGCTGGACAGGCACTGGAAACACCATATATTTT	CASSWTGTGNTIYF
-	-	TRBV28	TRBJ2-1	TGTGCCAGCTGCATTAGCGGTTCCTACAATGAGCAGTTCTTC	CASCISGSYNEQFF
-	-	TRBV27	TRBJ2-7	TGTGCCAGCAGTTTCTCAGGACCGACCTACGAGCAGTACTTC	CASSFSGPTYEQYF
-	-	TRBV21-1	TRBJ2-7	TGTGCCAGCAGCAAAGTTCTGGGTTCCTACGAGCAGTACTTC	CASSKVLGSYEQYF
-	TRBD1	TRBV28	TRBJ2-7	TGTGCCACTGGGGGACAGGGTTACGAGCAGTACTTC	CATGGQGYEQYF
-	-	TRBV6-5	TRBJ2-7	TGTGCCAGCAGTTTTGCGAAGATCTACGAGCAGTACTTC	CASSFAKIYEQYF
-	TRBD2	TRBV27	TRBJ2-7	TGTGCCAGCAGTTTAGGCCCGGCGAGCGGGAGCTACGAGCAGTACTTC	CASSLGPASGSYEQYF